Presented here are 20 T cell receptor beta chains from one specimen sequenced in a study of radiotherapy plus CTLA-4 blockade in lung cancer. Repertoires were generated with immunoSEQ multiplex PCR, while TCRdb's copy carries only in-frame clones and drops some. The table records fewer than 35,000 clones, roughly 70% of them present only once. The material was peripheral blood, obtained from a patient treated with radiotherapy plus ipilimumab. The source of these receptors is a human donor with non-small cell lung cancer that progressed on radiotherapy plus ipilimumab.

The chain employs TRBV6-1 and TRBJ1-5; a possible D gene is TRBD1 (6 bases). This CDR3 is built from 13 residues. V was clipped by 8 bases and J by 0 bases, with 8 bases between them. CDR1 MNHNS and CDR2 SASEGT come from the germline V gene. The CDR3: CASEDSSNQPQHF. The CDR3 region has the DNA TGTGCCAGCGAGGACAGTAGCAATCAGCCCCAGCATTTT.

This rearrangement joins TRBV7-9 to TRBJ1-2, with D perhaps matching TRBD1 (5 bases). Germline loops: CDR1 SEHNR, CDR2 FQNEAQ (reference sequence). Trimming took off 8 bases at V and 7 bases at J, with 14 bases between the two ends. This CDR3 is built from 12 residues. The CDR3 is CASSGGVGGYTF. CDR3 coding DNA: TGTGCCAGCTCCGGGGGGGTAGGTGGCTACACCTTC.

The V call is TRBV2, the J call TRBJ2-5, with D unresolved. Germline-derived CDR1 and CDR2 are SNHLY and FYNNEI. Trimming removed 2 bases at V and 2 bases at J, with 6 bases between. The CDR3 runs 13 residues. CDR3 protein: CASSELRQETQYF. The DNA of the CDR3 is TGTGCCAGCAGTGAATTGCGGCAAGAGACCCAGTACTTC.

This chain joins TRBV2 and TRBJ2-7; D perhaps matches TRBD2 (5 bases). CDR1 SNHLY and CDR2 FYNNEI come from the germline V gene. The length of the CDR3 is 13 residues. V was clipped by 2 bases and J by 5 bases, with 10 bases between them. CDR3 region: CASSERGWNEQYF. In DNA, the CDR3 is TGTGCCAGCAGTGAACGGGGTTGGAACGAGCAGTACTTC.

The V and J genes are TRBV5-4 and TRBJ2-1; D not resolved. The CDR3 consists of 15 residues. CDR1 and CDR2 from the germline V gene are SGHNT and YYREEE (reference sequence). V was cut by 2 bases and J by 7 bases, with 16 bases left in between. CDR3 region: CASSFSSRVGNEQFF. In nucleotides, the CDR3 is TGTGCCAGCAGCTTTTCCAGCCGGGTAGGGAATGAGCAGTTCTTC.

This clone was observed once. J is TRBJ2-1 and V is TRBV4-2; D call uncertain. The V end was cut by 0 bases, the J end by 5 bases, with 11 bases between. Per germline, CDR1 LGHNA and CDR2 YNFKEQ. CDR3 length: 15 amino acids. The CDR3 region is CASSQDNYRNNEQFF. Written as DNA, the CDR3 is TGTGCCAGCAGCCAAGATAACTATAGGAACAATGAGCAGTTCTTC.

This chain joins TRBV11-2 and TRBJ2-1; TRBD2 is a possible D gene (6 bases). Germline CDR1 and CDR2: SGHAT and FQNNGV. The V gene lost 3 bases and the J gene lost 0 bases, with 15 bases spanning the gap. The CDR3 is 17 residues long. The CDR3 is CASSLAIAANSYNEQFF. CDR3 in DNA: TGTGCCAGCAGCTTGGCAATAGCGGCCAACTCCTACAATGAGCAGTTCTTC. Drawing the rest from reference TRBV11-2 and TRBJ2-1, the complete variable domain is EAGVAQSPRYKIIEKRQSVAFWCNPISGHATLYWYQQILGQGPKLLIQFQNNGVVDDSQLPKDRFSAERLKGVDSTLKIQPAKLEDSAVYLCASSLAIAANSYNEQFFGPGTRLTVL.

The table lists this clone with a count of one. V is TRBV6-1 and J is TRBJ1-2, with no clear D. The CDR3 length is 14 residues. Per germline, CDR1 MNHNS and CDR2 SASEGT. The V end lost 2 bases, the J end lost 0 bases, and 7 bases lay between the germline ends. CDR3 sequence (DNA): TGTGCCAGCAGTGAATGGGGAGCTAACTATGGCTACACCTTC. Its protein product is CASSEWGANYGYTF.

V usage is TRBV7-9 and J usage is TRBJ2-7; D ambiguous. Germline-derived CDR1 and CDR2 are SEHNR and FQNEAQ (reference sequence). The V end was cut by 0 bases, the J end by 0 bases, with 6 bases between. The CDR3 runs 14 residues. The CDR3 DNA reads as TGTGCCAGCAGCTTAGCCCAGAGCTCCTACGAGCAGTACTTC. Encoded protein: CASSLAQSSYEQYF.

The chain couples TRBV4-1 to TRBJ2-5; TRBD2 aligns across 9 bases. The CDR3 has 15 amino acids. Germline V gene data show CDR1 as MGHRA and CDR2 as YSYEKL. After removal of 0 bases from V and 6 bases from J, the junction contained 5 bases not matched to a gene. DNA for the CDR3: TGCGCCAGCAGCCAAGAAGGGGGGACTAGCAAGACCCAGTACTTC. Translation: CASSQEGGTSKTQYF.

This rearrangement joins TRBV21-1 to TRBJ2-1. TRBV21-1 is termed a pseudogene. This CDR3 comprises 16 residues. The CDR3 DNA reads as TGTGCCAGCAGCAAAGGGGGGACGGTAAAAATCAATGAGCAGTTCTTC. This gives the protein CASSKGGTVKINEQFF.

This chain uses TRBV2 with TRBJ2-5, with D perhaps TRBD1 or TRBD2 (5 bases each). In germline, CDR1 is SNHLY, CDR2 FYNNEI. V was cut by 6 bases and J by 4 bases, with 15 bases left in between. The CDR3 length is 14 residues. CDR3 loop: CASSPTAAGETQYF. The CDR3 DNA follows: TGTGCCAGCAGCCCGACAGCGGCTGGAGAGACCCAGTACTTC.

This sequence joins TRBV6-5 and TRBJ1-2, with TRBD1 as a possible D gene (5 bases). The germline V gene encodes CDR1 MNHEY and CDR2 SVGAGI. V lost 0 bases and J lost 6, with 17 bases in between. The CDR3 runs to 16 residues. The CDR3 protein is CASSYSTPGIRDGYTF. For the CDR3, the DNA is TGTGCCAGCAGTTACTCGACCCCAGGGATCCGGGATGGCTACACCTTC.

The rearrangement links TRBV5-4 to TRBJ2-2, with D perhaps assigned TRBD1 or TRBD2 (6 bases each). Germline CDR1 SGHNT, CDR2 YYREEE (reference sequence). Between the trimmed V and J ends, which lost 4 bases and 1 base, there was a span of 11 bases. The CDR3 has 15 residues. CDR3 coding DNA: TGTGCCAGCAGCCCCGGGGGCCGGAACACCGGGGAGCTGTTTTTT. Translated: CASSPGGRNTGELFF.

The chain carries TRBV27 and TRBJ1-1; 8 bases map to TRBD1. Germline values: CDR1 MNHEY, CDR2 SMNVEV (reference sequence). Trimming removed 1 base from V and 1 base from J; junction bases left unmatched: 14. The CDR3 consists of 19 residues. The DNA for the CDR3 is TGTGCCAGCAGTTTATATGGGGCGGCAGGGGGCATGGCGAACACTGAAGCTTTCTTT. Its protein is CASSLYGAAGGMANTEAFF.

V gene TRBV6-1 combines with J gene TRBJ2-1; 7 bases line up with TRBD1. The CDR3 spans 12 residues. Trimming took 6 bases from V and 9 from J; bases not matched to a gene: 5. In germline, CDR1 is MNHNS, CDR2 SASEGT. The CDR3 DNA follows: TGTGCCAGCAGACAGGGGATGGGTGAGCAGTTCTTC. Protein sequence: CASRQGMGEQFF.

The V gene is TRBV4-2, the J gene TRBJ2-7; the D is unclear. The CDR3 has 15 residues. Germline assignment: CDR1 LGHNA and CDR2 YNFKEQ. V was pared by 0 bases and J by 2 bases, with 11 bases between. CDR3 nucleotide sequence: TGTGCCAGCAGCCAAGAAGCCGCACCCGCCTACGAGCAGTACTTC. This encodes CASSQEAAPAYEQYF.

This clone was found a few times. Written as DNA, the CDR3 is TGTGCCAGCAGCGTTCCAGGGGTGGCAAACATTCAGTACTTC. This gives the protein CASSVPGVANIQYF. The rearrangement joins TRBV11-2 to TRBJ2-4, with a possible D match to TRBD1 (6 bases). The CDR3 runs 14 residues. In germline, CDR1 is SGHAT, CDR2 FQNNGV. Trimming cost V 5 bases and J 6 bases, with 14 bases left between them.

This rearrangement joins TRBV28 to TRBJ2-7, with D perhaps TRBD2 (6 bases). Germline lookup yields CDR1 MDHEN and CDR2 SYDVKM. The CDR3 is made up of 20 amino acids. With 1 base removed from V and 4 bases from J, the gap between germline ends came to 29 bases. CDR3 DNA sequence: TGTGCCAGCAGTTTATTAATGGGGGACTTAACTGCAAGCACTGGATACGAGCAGTACTTC. Amino acids: CASSLLMGDLTASTGYEQYF.

The chain has TRBV12-5 and TRBJ2-3; D not certain. This CDR3 is 15 amino acids long. Germline loops: CDR1 LGHNT, CDR2 FRNRAP. Trimming took 7 bases from V and 2 from J, leaving 16 bases between them. The CDR3 DNA reads as TGTGCTAGTGCCCTCACAAAGGAATACACAGATACGCAGTATTTT. Amino acid sequence: CASALTKEYTDTQYF.